What follows are 6 T cell receptor beta chains derived from one specimen sequenced in a study of CD8 T cells in ankylosing spondylitis. TCRdb ran MiXCR on the 5' RACE reads and lists one entry per CDR3 protein. The sample consists of 130,000 or so distinct CDR3 sequences, over 6% of them appearing once. The sample was blood, either unsorted or a sorted T cell fraction (not recorded which). Every receptor here comes from a male donor with ankylosing spondylitis or in good health (not recorded which).

The sample holds many counts of this clonotype. The CDR3 nucleotides are TGTGCCAGCGTACGACAGGCGACTAGCACAGATACGCAGTATTTT. Translation gives CASVRQATSTDTQYF. The rearrangement links TRBV5-5 to TRBJ2-3, with a weak D call TRBD1 (6 bases). CDR3 length equals 15 residues. V lost 7 bases and J lost 0, with 15 bases in between. CDR1 is SGHKS and CDR2 is YYEKEE in the germline V gene (reference sequence).

This clonotype was counted at least ten times. This chain links TRBV5-5 with TRBJ1-5, with D possibly being TRBD1 (6 bases). This CDR3 has 15 amino acids. V lost 3 bases and J 1 base, leaving 11 bases between the germline ends. CDR1 is SGHKS, CDR2 YYEKEE, per germline (reference sequence). The CDR3 coding sequence is TGTGCCAGCAGCTCAACAGGGACCAGCAATCAGCCCCAGCATTTT. Residues: CASSSTGTSNQPQHF.

This clonotype has more than one count but fewer than ten. The J gene is TRBJ2-5, the V gene TRBV7-8; TRBD2 matches at 9 bases. With 4 bases clipped from V and 5 bases from J, the junction kept 5 bases outside the gene matches. Germline assignment: CDR1 SGHVS and CDR2 FQNEAQ. This CDR3 contains 14 residues. CDR3 protein: CASSYSGRFETQYF. The CDR3 DNA is TGTGCCAGCAGCTATAGCGGGAGATTTGAGACCCAGTACTTC.

About this clonotype itself: The junction and the germline gene differ at one end; a read error may be behind it. The V and J genes are TRBV11-2 and TRBJ2-1; TRBD2 aligns across 13 bases. CDR1 is SGHAT and CDR2 is FQNNGV in the germline V gene. The CDR3 is made up of 16 amino acids. Written as DNA, the CDR3 is TGTGCCAGCAGCTTTAAAAGGACTAGCGGGAGCAGTGAGCAATTCTTC. Translating it yields CASSFKRTSGSSEQFF.

This clonotype was counted at least ten times. This chain joins TRBV5-1 and TRBJ1-1, with 7 bases aligning to TRBD1. The CDR3 length is 15 residues. J gave up 4 bases and V 4 bases, and 10 bases lay outside the gene matches. The germline CDR1 and CDR2 sequences are SGHRS and YFSETQ. The CDR3 coding sequence is TGCGCCAGCAGCGCCACCGGACAGGTCAGCACTGAAGCTTTCTTT. Amino acid sequence: CASSATGQVSTEAFF.

In its sample, this clonotype was seen many times. The chain is built from TRBV6-5 and TRBJ2-7; D ambiguous. V lost 0 bases, J lost 2 bases, and 17 bases lay in between. The CDR3 runs to 17 residues. CDR1 and CDR2 (germline): MNHEY, SVGAGI. CDR3 bases: TGTGCCAGCAGTTACTCGAGCTCAGAAGTCCGCACCTACGAGCAGTACTTC. It translates to CASSYSSSEVRTYEQYF.